This T cell receptor (beta chain) was captured by sequencing in a study of blood T cell repertoires in COVID-19. The overall study: Italy, Spain and the United States were the sources of the convalescent and acute COVID-19 samples.

The CDR3 consists of 17 residues. Unmatched junction bases numbered 14, after V lost 6 bases and J lost 7 bases. The germline CDR1 and CDR2 sequences are SGHTA and FQGTGA. The repertoire was sequenced with immunoSEQ multiplex PCR; TCRdb's copy has only in-frame clones and lacks some. Among around 69,000 clones listed, roughly 79% were seen once. Specimen: peripheral blood. The chain couples TRBV7-3 to TRBJ2-2; 10 bases fit TRBD2. The TCR was taken from a woman in her seventies with acute or convalescent COVID-19. CDR3: CASRRDFSGRTDGELFF. The DNA of the CDR3 is TGTGCCAGCAGACGAGATTTTAGCGGGAGGACGGACGGGGAGCTGTTTTTT.